These 5 T cell receptor beta chains originate from one sample sequenced in a study of low-dose radiotherapy and immunotherapy resistance in tumors. Sample time point: before trial treatment. TRAV- and TRBV-specific primers primed first-strand cDNA, covering alpha and beta chains. TCRs were put through around 20 PCR cycles of amplification with Phusion. A constant-region primer and the V-primer adapter served as the primer pair. TCRdb independently ran MiXCR on the reads; one entry per CDR3 protein. The data contain tens of thousands of distinct CDR3 sequences, 9.4% of them singletons. Sequencing used PBMCs, obtained before treatment. The receptors stem from a male donor with prostate cancer.

This clonotype showed up many times. The chain couples TRBV21-1 to TRBJ2-2; TRBD2, as called in the table, went unchecked against the DNA. TRBV21-1 is shown as a pseudogene. This CDR3 has 15 residues. The CDR3 DNA reads as TGTGCCAGCATCCAAGAACGGGAGGAGGCCGGGGAGCTGTTTTTT. As protein: CASIQEREEAGELFF.

This clonotype was counted ten times or more. The rearrangement uses TRBV5-1 and TRBJ2-3, with D perhaps given as TRBD1 or TRBD2 (6 bases each). The CDR3 has 15 amino acids. Between the trimmed V and J ends, which lost 0 bases and 4 bases, there was a span of 12 bases. Germline V gene sequence: CDR1 SGHRS, CDR2 YFSETQ. The CDR3 region has the DNA TGCGCCAGCAGCTTGGCTTCCGGGGGCTCAGATACGCAGTATTTT. It yields the protein CASSLASGGSDTQYF.

This clonotype appeared many times. CDR3 bases: TGTGCCAGCAACTATGCCGCGGCAGATACGCAGTATTTT. It is translated as CASNYAAADTQYF. The chain carries TRBV28 and TRBJ2-3; D is uncertain. Germline V CDR1 and CDR2: MDHEN, SYDVKM. V was shortened by 7 bases and J by 4 bases, with 12 bases between the two germline ends. The CDR3 is 13 residues long.

Many counts were recorded for this clonotype. CDR3 residues: CASSWDLSSEQYF. In nucleotides, the CDR3 is TGTGCCAGCAGCTGGGATCTCAGCAGCGAGCAGTACTTC. The genes are TRBV5-5 and TRBJ2-7; D unresolved. Germline V CDR1 and CDR2: SGHKS, YYEKEE (reference sequence). The germline V and J ends were trimmed by 3 bases and 6 bases, with 13 bases remaining between them. The CDR3 runs to 13 residues.

This clonotype was seen at least ten times. The V call is TRBV5-1, the J call TRBJ2-7; D perhaps matches TRBD2 (6 bases). The ends were cut back, 0 bases at V and 7 bases at J, with 23 bases in the middle. Germline loops: CDR1 SGHRS, CDR2 YFSETQ. This CDR3 is built from 17 residues. The chain's CDR3 is CASSLVGGTNLRTEQYF. CDR3 DNA sequence: TGCGCCAGCAGCTTGGTAGGAGGGACGAACCTCCGAACGGAGCAGTACTTC.